This entry lists 4 T cell receptor beta chains sequenced from one sample in a study of cytomegalovirus exposure and HLA in healthy donors. Some clones are missing from TCRdb's copy, which holds only in-frame ones; the method was immunoSEQ multiplex PCR. The table has about 43,000 clones, about 94% seen once. The specimen was PBMCs. The source is a man younger than 35 in good health and CMV-seronegative.

The chain carries TRBV19 and TRBJ2-5; D may be TRBD1 (6 bases). Germline V gene data show CDR1 as LNHDA and CDR2 as SQIVND (reference sequence). This CDR3 has 13 residues. V dropped 8 bases and J dropped 1 base, with 11 bases sitting between them. CDR3 sequence reads: CASRQDAQETQYF. Written as DNA, the CDR3 is TGTGCCAGTCGACAGGATGCCCAAGAGACCCAGTACTTC.

The chain carries TRBV19 and TRBJ1-5; TRBD1 aligns across 8 bases. The CDR3 spans 15 residues. After removal of 5 bases from V and 7 bases from J, the junction contained 10 bases not matched to a gene. Per the germline V gene, CDR1 is LNHDA and CDR2 is SQIVND (reference sequence). The CDR3 region is CASSPRGQGAQPQHF. The CDR3 DNA reads as TGTGCCAGTAGTCCACGAGGCCAGGGGGCCCAGCCCCAGCATTTT.

The chain is built from TRBV27 and TRBJ2-3; a possible D gene is TRBD2 (6 bases). Trimming left V 6 bases short and J 0 bases short, with 16 bases between. Germline assignment: CDR1 MNHEY and CDR2 SMNVEV (reference sequence). This CDR3 is 16 amino acids long. This CDR3 reads CASSARPRGSTDTQYF. Written as DNA, the CDR3 is TGTGCCAGCAGCGCCAGACCCCGGGGGAGCACAGATACGCAGTATTTT.

The chain joins TRBV5-1 to TRBJ2-2; 7 nucleotides line up with TRBD2. The CDR3 consists of 14 residues. Trimming at V came to 4 bases and at J to 3 bases, leaving 3 bases not matched to a gene. Germline V gives CDR1 SGHRS, CDR2 YFSETQ. This CDR3 is CASSPGGYTGELFF. CDR3 nucleotide sequence: TGCGCCAGCAGCCCCGGGGGGTACACCGGGGAGCTGTTTTTT. The full variable domain, its missing parts supplied by reference TRBV5-1 and TRBJ2-2, is KAGVTQTPRYLIKTRGQQVTLSCSPISGHRSVSWYQQTPGQGLQFLFEYFSETQRNKGNFPGRFSGRQFSNSRSEMNVSTLELGDSALYLCASSPGGYTGELFFGEGSRLTVL.